The sequence of this T cell receptor (beta chain) was determined in a study of control samples from healthy donors and cancer patients. The table came from immunoSEQ multiplex PCR; TCRdb's copy has only in-frame clones and leaves some out. The repertoire holds roughly 100,000 clones, with about 83% as singletons. This CDR3 spans 15 amino acids. Germline CDR1 is SGHRS and CDR2 is YFSETQ. V trimming: 4 bases; J trimming: 1 base; junction bases outside the gene matches: 6. The V gene is TRBV5-1, the J gene TRBJ1-1; 8 bases map to TRBD1. This TCR derives from a woman in her forties or fifties in good health. Material: blood. Here the CDR3 DNA reads TGCGCCAGCAGCCCACGGACAGGGTCGAACACTGAAGCTTTCTTT. Residues: CASSPRTGSNTEAFF. The full variable domain, in which reference TRBV5-1 and TRBJ1-1 provide the parts outside the CDR3, is KAGVTQTPRYLIKTRGQQVTLSCSPISGHRSVSWYQQTPGQGLQFLFEYFSETQRNKGNFPGRFSGRQFSNSRSEMNVSTLELGDSALYLCASSPRTGSNTEAFFGQGTRLTVV.